This TCR beta chain was identified during a study of T cells expressing NK-cell markers. Study as a whole: In sorted CD3+CD56+NKG2C+, CD3+CD56+NKG2C- and CD3+CD56-NKG2C+ T cells, TCR beta repertoires were obtained. Study outcomes and limitations: The leading position in the CD3+CD56-NKG2C+ fraction of a few donors also went to these clonotypes.

UMI-tagged 5'RACE template switching yielded the TCR beta cDNA. TCRdb reanalyzed the 5' RACE reads and collapses them to one entry per CDR3 protein, without DNA. This sample's table reports about 260,000 distinct CDR3 sequences. About this clonotype itself: Its target is not known.

The CDR3 has 17 amino acids. Germline CDR1 is SGHRS and CDR2 is YFSETQ. Sequenced input: blood T cells: a sorted CD56 or NKG2C T cell subset, CD4+ or CD8+ T cells, or bulk PBMC T cells (not recorded which). The chain couples TRBV5-1 to TRBJ1-5; TCRdb proposes TRBD1, but this gene call is untestable without DNA. The TCR sequence derives from a woman between 18 and 75 years old in good health. The CDR3 spells CASSLVPGTGSNQPQHF.